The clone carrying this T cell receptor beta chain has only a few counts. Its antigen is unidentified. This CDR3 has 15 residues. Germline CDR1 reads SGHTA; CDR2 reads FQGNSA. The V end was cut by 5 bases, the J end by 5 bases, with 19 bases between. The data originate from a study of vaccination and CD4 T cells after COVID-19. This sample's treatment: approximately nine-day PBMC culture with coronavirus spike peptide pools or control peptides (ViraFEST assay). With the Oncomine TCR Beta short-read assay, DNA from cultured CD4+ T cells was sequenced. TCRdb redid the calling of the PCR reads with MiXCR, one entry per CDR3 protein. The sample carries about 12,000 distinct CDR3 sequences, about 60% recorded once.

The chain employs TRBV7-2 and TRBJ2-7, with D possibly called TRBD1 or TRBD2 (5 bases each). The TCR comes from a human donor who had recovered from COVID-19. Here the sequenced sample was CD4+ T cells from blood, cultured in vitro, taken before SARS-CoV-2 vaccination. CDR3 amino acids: CASSPFPRGRDEQYF. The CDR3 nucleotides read TGTGCCAGCAGCCCCTTTCCCCGGGGCCGCGACGAGCAGTACTTC.